A selection of T cell receptor beta chains follows, all from one sample in a study of brain T cells in children with intractable seizures. Generated by immunoSEQ multiplex PCR, the TCRdb table keeps only in-frame clones and is missing some. The sample consists of under 400,000 clones, about 94% of them appearing once. The sample in question was peripheral blood, obtained about 5 months after surgery. These receptors were taken from a boy in the first two years of life with tuberous sclerosis and intractable seizures. CDR3s include the opening cysteine and the closing phenylalanine or tryptophan.

j_gene	v_gene	CDR3aa
TRBJ2-7	TRBV15	CATSRDRGYEQYF
TRBJ1-5	TRBV19	CASRWTDSNQPQHF
TRBJ2-2	TRBV24-1	CATSDSGTGFSTGELFF
TRBJ2-1	TRBV7-3	CASSLRETSGGYNEQFF
TRBJ1-1	TRBV19	CATEGGLSTEAFF
TRBJ2-7	TRBV5-5	CASSLRQGAYEQYF
TRBJ1-6	TRBV5-4	CASSSDTSSYNSPLHF
TRBJ2-7	TRBV5-1	CASSSDLGYEQYF
TRBJ2-2	TRBV3-1/TRBV3-2	CASSPTLVGELFF
TRBJ2-3	TRBV18	CASSPSRRTSTDTQYF
TRBJ2-4	TRBV10-2	CASTLRLAKNIQYF
TRBJ2-5	TRBV19	CASRYLETQYF
TRBJ1-2	TRBV15	CATSRDLLRGHTDNYGYTF
TRBJ1-3	TRBV5-1	CASSLGGSGNTIYF
TRBJ2-7	TRBV29-1	CSVVVSSYEQYF
TRBJ1-6	TRBV7-6	CASNRAGNSPLHF
TRBJ2-3	TRBV3-1/TRBV3-2	CASSSVGGRAGDTQYF
TRBJ1-2	TRBV2	CASSEYGQGSLGYTF
TRBJ2-7	TRBV19	CATARGATSYEQYF
TRBJ2-2	TRBV19	CASSLVGEGGELFF
TRBJ2-3	TRBV5-4	CASSLELAATDTQYF
TRBJ2-1	TRBV12-3/TRBV12-4	CASSTTPEQFF
TRBJ2-5	TRBV7-9	CASSFPRGGQETQYF
TRBJ2-1	TRBV13	CASSLKRGLFNEQFF
TRBJ2-1	TRBV3-1/TRBV3-2	CASSHRTSGPYNEQFF
TRBJ2-2	TRBV5-1	CASSLAAGRGTGELFF